The 32 T cell receptor beta chains presented below share a single source sample, sequenced in a study of T-cell memory formation after mild COVID-19 (dated by TCRdb to 2020 to 2023). The protocol used for the library was 5' RACE. Sequenced on an Illumina NovaSeq 6000. The raw public reads went through TCRdb reprocessing: fastp at Q25, MiXCR clone calling, in-frame beta chains kept. Every distinct CDR3 protein forms one entry, paired with its most common genes and DNA. The sample profile shows 450,000 to 700,000 distinct CDR3 sequences; 15% to 20% of them were found once. The ten largest make up around 13% of the sample. Sequenced sample: PBMCs or a T cell subset sorted from them (not recorded which). These TCRs come from an adult woman who had mild COVID-19 (a few samples of this study predate the infection). The sample titles of this study are shuffled in the database, so cell type and time point are left out; the donor was told from shared clones.

V gene TRBV5-1 combines with J gene TRBJ2-1, with D perhaps TRBD2 (6 bases). CDR1 is SGHRS and CDR2 is YFSETQ in the germline V gene. V lost 0 bases and J lost 3, with 10 bases in between. This CDR3 is 15 amino acids long. CDR3 coding DNA: TGCGCCAGCAGCTTGGTTACCGGGGGCTACAATGAGCAGTTCTTC. This encodes CASSLVTGGYNEQFF.

The chain uses TRBV5-5 and TRBJ2-7; the match to TRBD1 covers 11 bases. The junction had 7 bases not matched to a gene; V was cut back by 6 bases and J by 2 bases. CDR1 SGHKS and CDR2 YYEKEE come from the germline V gene (reference sequence). This CDR3 spans 15 amino acids. The CDR3 DNA sequence: TGTGCCAGCACCGTAGGGGGACAGGGGGCCTACGAGCAGTACTTC. It is translated as CASTVGGQGAYEQYF.

This clonotype was detected only a few times. The rearrangement links TRBV12-3 or TRBV12-4 to TRBJ2-1; TRBD2 matches at 12 bases. J lost 0 bases, V lost 6 bases, and 15 bases had no gene match. This CDR3 contains 20 residues. This CDR3 is CASSAGLAGLSLSSYNEQFF. CDR3 DNA sequence: TGTGCCAGCAGCGCCGGACTAGCGGGACTTTCCCTTAGCTCCTACAATGAGCAGTTCTTC.

This clonotype has only a few counts. The chain carries TRBV3-1 and TRBJ1-1; D gene uncertain. This CDR3 is 14 amino acids long. The V gene lost 4 bases and the J gene lost 2 bases, with 11 bases spanning the gap. Germline lookup yields CDR1 LGHDT and CDR2 YNNKEL (reference sequence). In nucleotides, the CDR3 is TGTGCCAGCAGCCGGCCGGACGGCAACACTGAAGCTTTCTTT. Its translation is CASSRPDGNTEAFF.

This clonotype was seen ten or more times. This chain connects TRBV7-3 to TRBJ2-3; 10 nucleotides match TRBD2. The CDR3 covers 15 residues. V dropped 4 bases and J dropped 2; count of bases not matched to a gene: 3. Germline loops: CDR1 SGHTA, CDR2 FQGTGA. CDR3 DNA: TGTGCCAGCAGCTCAAGCGGGGGGGCCACAGATACGCAGTATTTT. Translating gives CASSSSGGATDTQYF.

This clonotype has a handful of counts. The chain employs TRBV27 and TRBJ1-6; D not resolved. This CDR3 comprises 15 residues. Trimming stripped 5 bases from V and 10 bases from J, with 18 bases between. The germline V gene has CDR1 MNHEY and CDR2 SMNVEV (reference sequence). The CDR3 region has the DNA TGTGCCAGCAGTCGACGGGCGGAGGGCAGCTCACCCCTCCACTTT. It encodes CASSRRAEGSSPLHF.

This clonotype has just a few counts. The chain uses TRBV4-1 and TRBJ1-4; D is unclear. The CDR3 length is 14 residues. The germline CDR1 and CDR2 sequences are MGHRA and YSYEKL. The V and J ends lost 2 bases and 5 bases respectively, with 9 bases between them. CDR3 region: CASSQSRTNEKLFF. CDR3 in DNA: TGCGCCAGCAGCCAATCCAGGACGAATGAAAAACTGTTTTTT.

This clonotype came up many times. This chain links TRBV2 with TRBJ2-7; D may be TRBD1 (6 bases). The ends were cut back, 6 bases at V and 4 bases at J, with 13 bases in the middle. Per the germline V gene, CDR1 is SNHLY and CDR2 is FYNNEI. This CDR3 is built from 13 residues. The CDR3 DNA sequence: TGTGCCAGCAGCGCCGCCGGGACATACGAGCAGTACTTC. Protein: CASSAAGTYEQYF.

This clonotype appeared a few times. The chain has TRBV7-8 and TRBJ1-3; the D gene is possibly TRBD1 (6 bases). Trimming removed 5 bases at V and 0 bases at J, with 17 bases between. Germline CDR1 is SGHVS and CDR2 is FQNEAQ. The CDR3 totals 17 residues. DNA of the CDR3: TGTGCCAGCAGCGGCTGGGGCAACAGGGCCTCTGGAAACACCATATATTTT. This encodes CASSGWGNRASGNTIYF.

This clonotype appeared a few times. The rearrangement uses TRBV5-4 and TRBJ2-1, with 12 bases aligning to TRBD2. Per the germline V gene, CDR1 is SGHNT and CDR2 is YYREEE (reference sequence). CDR3 length equals 18 residues. The V segment lost 0 bases and the J segment 4 bases; nucleotides outside the gene matches: 8. The DNA of the CDR3 is TGTGCCAGCAGCTTGGCGCCTAGCGGGAGGGGGAGTTACAATGAGCAGTTCTTC. Residues: CASSLAPSGRGSYNEQFF.

The table lists this clonotype with a few counts. This chain uses TRBV7-8 with TRBJ2-1; D is ambiguous. Trimming shortened V by 2 bases and J by 6 bases, and 17 bases separated the two germline ends. CDR1 and CDR2 (germline): SGHVS, FQNEAQ. The CDR3 contains 16 residues. The CDR3: CASSLLMESTRNEQFF. Here the CDR3 DNA reads TGTGCCAGCAGCTTATTGATGGAATCGACTCGCAATGAGCAGTTCTTC.

The sample holds a few counts of this clonotype. J is TRBJ2-5 and V is TRBV12-3 or TRBV12-4; TRBD2 matches at 8 bases. This CDR3 has 14 amino acids. V shed 4 bases, J shed 3 bases, and the junction held 4 bases outside the gene matches. In DNA form, the CDR3 reads TGTGCCAGCAGTTGGGCGGGGGGCGAAGAGACCCAGTACTTC. Protein: CASSWAGGEETQYF.

In this sample, this clonotype turned up a few times. The V call is TRBV24-1, the J call TRBJ2-1; D is perhaps TRBD1 or TRBD2 (5 bases each). V was shortened by 3 bases and J by 0 bases, with 17 bases between the two germline ends. This CDR3 region has 18 residues. Germline CDR1 and CDR2: KGHDR and SFDVKD. The CDR3 sequence: CATSDRGVRGSSYNEQFF. The CDR3 coding sequence is TGTGCCACCAGTGATCGAGGGGTTCGCGGAAGCTCCTACAATGAGCAGTTCTTC.

This clonotype appeared many times. The V call is TRBV7-2, the J call TRBJ2-1, with 13 bases identical to TRBD2. V trimming: 9 bases; J trimming: 7 bases; junction bases outside the gene matches: 12. This CDR3 contains 16 residues. Germline CDR1 is SGHTA and CDR2 is FQGNSA. The DNA of the CDR3 is TGTGCCAGTAGAACTAGCGGGAGGGTGGTTGGGAATGAGCAGTTCTTC. Protein sequence: CASRTSGRVVGNEQFF.

In this sample, this clonotype turned up a few times. The rearrangement joins TRBV9 to TRBJ1-2, with D possibly matching TRBD1 (6 bases). V lost 0 bases to trimming and J lost 3 bases, with 15 bases between them. This CDR3 spans 16 amino acids. Germline assignment: CDR1 SGDLS and CDR2 YYNGEE. CDR3 residues: CASSVGMRDTYYGYTF. The DNA of the CDR3 is TGTGCCAGCAGCGTAGGAATGAGGGACACCTACTATGGCTACACCTTC.

This clonotype was seen a few times. V and J are TRBV2 and TRBJ2-4; D might be TRBD2 (6 bases). The CDR3 is made up of 14 amino acids. Germline assignment: CDR1 SNHLY and CDR2 FYNNEI. V was pared by 7 bases and J by 0 bases, with 10 bases between. CDR3 residues: CASMSGEAKNIQYF. The DNA of the CDR3 is TGTGCCAGCATGTCGGGGGAAGCCAAAAACATTCAGTACTTC.

In this sample, this clonotype turned up a few times. The chain joins TRBV3-1 to TRBJ2-7; D gene unclear. CDR1 is LGHDT and CDR2 is YNNKEL in the germline V gene (reference sequence). The ends were cut back, 0 bases at V and 2 bases at J, with 8 bases in the middle. The CDR3 loop spans 14 amino acids. CDR3 protein: CASSQDQFTYEQYF. The CDR3 nucleotides read TGTGCCAGCAGCCAAGATCAGTTCACCTACGAGCAGTACTTC.

This chain connects TRBV29-1 to TRBJ1-2; TRBD1 might be the D (5 bases). The CDR3 sequence is 13 residues long. The V end lost 4 bases, the J end lost 6 bases, and 15 bases lay between the germline ends. Germline loops: CDR1 SQVTM, CDR2 ANQGSEA. CDR3 protein: CSVGTGGVDGYTF. Written as DNA, the CDR3 is TGCAGCGTTGGGACCGGGGGAGTTGATGGCTACACCTTC.

This clonotype was counted between two and nine times. The V and J genes are TRBV11-3 and TRBJ2-3; no clear D. Germline V gene lookup returns CDR1 SGHNT and CDR2 YENEEA. The CDR3 extends over 18 amino acids. Deletions cut 5 bases from V and 0 bases from J, with 21 bases between. The CDR3 DNA reads TGTGCCAGCAGCCCCCATTGGTCCCAGAGCACTAGCACAGATACGCAGTATTTT. Its translation: CASSPHWSQSTSTDTQYF.

CDR3 DNA sequence: TGCGCCAGCAGCTCTTACGACAGGGACACTGAAGCTTTCTTT. Translating it yields CASSSYDRDTEAFF. The gene calls are TRBV5-1 and TRBJ1-1; TRBD1 aligns across 7 bases. This CDR3 is 14 amino acids long. With V trimmed by 3 bases and J by 3 bases, 5 bases remained unmatched. The germline CDR1 and CDR2 sequences are SGHRS and YFSETQ.

This chain links TRBV5-1 with TRBJ2-7; D perhaps matches TRBD2 (7 bases). This CDR3 has 14 residues. V was pared by 6 bases and J by 5 bases, with 18 bases between. Germline-derived CDR1 and CDR2 are SGHRS and YFSETQ. CDR3 loop: CASNYRGGLDEQYF. The CDR3 nucleotides are TGCGCCAGCAATTATAGGGGGGGGCTCGACGAGCAGTACTTC.

V gene TRBV7-6 combines with J gene TRBJ2-1, with unresolved D. This CDR3 has 15 residues. The V end lost 0 bases, the J end lost 8 bases, and 14 bases lay between the germline ends. Germline CDR1 and CDR2: SGHVS and FNYEAQ. CDR3 sequence: CASSLARAYPHEQFF. In DNA, the CDR3 is TGTGCCAGCAGCTTAGCGCGCGCCTACCCCCATGAGCAGTTCTTC.

There are a few counts of this clonotype. The rearrangement links TRBV3-1 to TRBJ1-1; 7 bases align to TRBD1. CDR3 length: 13 residues. Germline V gene data show CDR1 as LGHDT and CDR2 as YNNKEL (reference sequence). Trimming took 4 bases from V and 11 from J; bases not matched to a gene: 10. The CDR3: CASSLRQGRSAFF. The DNA of the CDR3 is TGTGCCAGCAGCCTCCGACAGGGACGGAGTGCTTTCTTT.

This clonotype was counted a few times. The chain has TRBV29-1 and TRBJ1-5; weak D call: TRBD1 (6 bases). The V end was cut by 4 bases, the J end by 7 bases, with 17 bases between. The CDR3 totals 14 residues. CDR1 SQVTM and CDR2 ANQGSEA come from the germline V gene. CDR3 residues: CSVGEAGVDQPQHF. In nucleotides, the CDR3 is TGCAGCGTTGGAGAGGCAGGGGTTGACCAGCCCCAGCATTTT.

This clonotype was recorded a few times. A read error may produce the germline difference seen at one junction end. V usage is TRBV3-1 and J usage is TRBJ2-1; 7 nucleotides line up with TRBD2. The CDR3 consists of 13 residues. CDR1 and CDR2 (germline): LGHDT, YNNKEL (reference sequence). DNA of the CDR3: TGTGCCAGCAGCTTCATCGGAACTAGCGCCTTAGACTTC. It is translated as CASSFIGTSALDF.

The chain carries TRBV7-9 and TRBJ2-2, with 7 bases matching TRBD1. Germline CDR1 reads SEHNR; CDR2 reads FQNEAQ (reference sequence). The ends lost 5 bases at V and 7 bases at J; junction bases unmatched: 7. CDR3 length: 14 residues. CDR3 loop: CASSGSGGSGELFF. CDR3 nucleotides: TGTGCCAGCAGCGGGTCAGGGGGAAGCGGGGAGCTGTTTTTT.

This chain joins TRBV12-3 or TRBV12-4 and TRBJ1-2; 8 bases agree with TRBD1. The CDR3 runs to 17 residues. J lost 2 bases, V lost 6 bases, and 14 bases had no gene match. The CDR3 sequence is CASSPWAGGGPNYGYTF. As DNA, the CDR3 is TGTGCCAGCAGCCCCTGGGCAGGGGGCGGACCCAACTATGGCTACACCTTC.

The rearrangement links TRBV4-1 to TRBJ2-2; D ambiguous. V lost 0 bases to trimming and J lost 6 bases, with 11 bases between them. Germline CDR1 reads MGHRA; CDR2 reads YSYEKL. This CDR3 contains 15 residues. The CDR3 sequence is CASSQDSVVPGELFF. DNA of the CDR3: TGCGCCAGCAGCCAAGATTCCGTAGTACCCGGGGAGCTGTTTTTT.

This rearrangement joins TRBV4-1 to TRBJ2-7; 13 positions match TRBD2. Unmatched junction bases numbered 8, after V lost 8 bases and J lost 7 bases. The CDR3 has 14 residues. Germline lookup yields CDR1 MGHRA and CDR2 YSYEKL. CDR3 region: CASQGLAGVGEQYF. DNA of the CDR3: TGCGCCAGCCAAGGACTAGCGGGAGTCGGTGAGCAGTACTTC.

The chain has TRBV4-2 and TRBJ2-7, with D perhaps TRBD2 (6 bases). Germline values: CDR1 LGHNA, CDR2 YNFKEQ. The CDR3 totals 15 residues. V lost 0 bases and J 0 bases, leaving 9 bases between the germline ends. The CDR3 protein is CASSQDGGSSYEQYF. DNA of the CDR3: TGTGCCAGCAGCCAAGACGGGGGAAGCTCCTACGAGCAGTACTTC.

This sequence joins TRBV24-1 and TRBJ2-1; D gene unclear. The CDR3 loop spans 17 amino acids. CDR1 and CDR2 from the germline V gene are KGHDR and SFDVKD. With 2 bases removed from V and 0 bases from J, the gap between germline ends came to 13 bases. The CDR3 DNA follows: TGTGCCACCAGTGATTCCCCGGGCGACGGCTCCTACAATGAGCAGTTCTTC. Translating it yields CATSDSPGDGSYNEQFF.

The genes are TRBV4-3 and TRBJ2-1; D ambiguous. The V gene's germline CDR1 is LGHNA and CDR2 YSLEER. The CDR3 extends over 16 amino acids. V dropped 2 bases and J dropped 0 bases, with 11 bases sitting between them. The DNA of the CDR3 is TGCGCCAGCAGCCAATATATAGTGAGCTCCTACAATGAGCAGTTCTTC. Its protein product is CASSQYIVSSYNEQFF.